This TCR beta chain was captured in a study of blood T cell repertoires in COVID-19. Across the whole study: The analysed material was cDNA or gDNA that came from T cells, B-cell-depleted T cells, or PBMCs.

As handled by the study authors: The assay estimated nucleated cells by amplifying reference gene primers. TCRdb keeps only in-frame clones here, not all; method: immunoSEQ multiplex PCR. That table is the source of V, J and clone size, and D and trimming were worked out from the DNA. Of 150,000 or so clones in the sample, 70% to 90% were seen once. Germline V lookup: CDR1 SGDLS, CDR2 YYNGEE. V was clipped by 4 bases and J by 2 bases; unmatched bases: 7. The CDR3 spans 15 residues. This TCR was recovered from a man between 18 and 35 years old with acute or convalescent COVID-19. The sample consisted of peripheral blood. The chain carries TRBV9 and TRBJ1-2, with 8 bases identical to TRBD1. In nucleotides, the CDR3 is TGTGCCAGCAGCAGACAAGGGACAGGAAACTATGGCTACACCTTC. Protein sequence: CASSRQGTGNYGYTF.